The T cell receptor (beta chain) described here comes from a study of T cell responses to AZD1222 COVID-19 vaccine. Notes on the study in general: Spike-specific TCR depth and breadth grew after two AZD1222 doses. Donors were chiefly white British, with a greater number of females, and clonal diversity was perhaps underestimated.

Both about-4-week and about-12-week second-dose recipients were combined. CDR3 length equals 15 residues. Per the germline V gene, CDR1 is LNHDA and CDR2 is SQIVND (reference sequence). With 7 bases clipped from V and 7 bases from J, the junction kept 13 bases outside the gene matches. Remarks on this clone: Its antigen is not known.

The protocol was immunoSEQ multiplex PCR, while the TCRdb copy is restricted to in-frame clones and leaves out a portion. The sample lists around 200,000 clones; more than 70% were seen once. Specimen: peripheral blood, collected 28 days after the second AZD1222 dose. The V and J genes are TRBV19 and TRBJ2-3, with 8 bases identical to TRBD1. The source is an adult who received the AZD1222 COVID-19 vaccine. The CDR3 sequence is CASIPVAGGMNTQYF. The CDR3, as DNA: TGTGCCAGTATCCCGGTGGCAGGGGGCATGAATACGCAGTATTTT.